The rows below give T cell receptor beta chains drawn from one sample of a study of blood T cell repertoires in COVID-19. The table came from immunoSEQ multiplex PCR; TCRdb's copy has only in-frame clones and leaves some out. The table includes some 190,000 clones, 70% to 90% detected once. The sample taken for sequencing was peripheral blood. The source of these receptors is a man between 60 and 70 years old with acute or convalescent COVID-19. The CDR3 runs from the conserved cysteine through the conserved F or W. Fields, in order: J gene, D gene, V gene, clone size, CDR3 DNA, CDR3 protein. A D gene is named only where the DNA matches it firmly. A row's size may be missing; if present it is once, few, many or a size class.

TRBJ2-7,NA,TRBV5-4,many,TGTGCCAGCAGCGGAAGACCTAGACCGGATCGAATTTACGAGCAGTACTTC,CASSGRPRPDRIYEQYF
TRBJ2-5,TRBD2,TRBV7-2,NA,TGTGCCAGCAGCTTATGGAAGACTAGCCCTCAGGGAGCGACCCAGTACTTC,CASSLWKTSPQGATQYF
TRBJ2-1,TRBD1,TRBV11-2,NA,TGTGCCAGCAGCTCTGGACAGGAGGAGTTCTTC,CASSSGQEEFF
TRBJ2-2,TRBD1,TRBV4-1,NA,TGCGCCAGCAGCTACCTACAGGGGGCCGGGGAGCTGTTTTTT,CASSYLQGAGELFF
TRBJ2-2,NA,TRBV5-1,NA,TGCGCCAGCAGCTTAAACGAACAGGGCACCGGGGAGCTGTTTTTT,CASSLNEQGTGELFF
TRBJ2-7,TRBD2,TRBV7-8,NA,TGTGCCAGCAGCTCCTCCCTCGGGACTAGCGGTACCTACGAGCAGTACTTC,CASSSSLGTSGTYEQYF
TRBJ2-3,NA,TRBV6-2/TRBV6-3,NA,TGTGCCAGCAGTTACCCGGGACTCCCAGGAGCAGATACGCAGTATTTT,CASSYPGLPGADTQYF
TRBJ2-1,NA,TRBV5-4,NA,TGTGCCAGCAGCTTGTTTACGGGAGCCAATGAGCAGTTCTTC,CASSLFTGANEQFF
TRBJ1-4,NA,TRBV4-3,once,TGCGCCAGCAGCCAAGTCCAGGGAAGAGGCTATGAAAAACTGTTTTTT,CASSQVQGRGYEKLFF
TRBJ2-6,TRBD1,TRBV9,once,TGTGCCAGCAGCGTAGTTGAGTGGGGGACAGGGAGGCCTGGGGCCAACGTCCTGACTTTC,CASSVVEWGTGRPGANVLTF
TRBJ1-5,TRBD1,TRBV29-1,NA,TGCAGCGTGACAGGGGGCCCCAATCAGCCCCAGCATTTT,CSVTGGPNQPQHF
TRBJ1-1,NA,TRBV9,NA,TGTGCCAGCAGCGTAGGGGGCAGAGTGAACACTGAAGCTTTCTTT,CASSVGGRVNTEAFF
TRBJ1-4,NA,TRBV11-2,NA,TGTGCCAGCAGCATGACAGTGGGTGAAAAACTGTTTTTT,CASSMTVGEKLFF
TRBJ2-1,NA,TRBV5-5,once,TGTGCCAGCAGCTTGGCGGTCCCCAGGGTTGAGCAGTTCTTC,CASSLAVPRVEQFF
TRBJ2-6,NA,TRBV2,NA,TGTGCCAGTCTAGGACAGCCCTCTGGGGCCAACGTCCTGACTTTC,CASLGQPSGANVLTF
TRBJ2-1,NA,TRBV21-1,NA,TGTGCCAGCAGCAAAGAATTCGCCCTTCTAGCGGGCTATTCCTACAATGAGCAGTTCTTC,CASSKEFALLAGYSYNEQFF
TRBJ2-3,TRBD2,TRBV29-1,NA,TGCAGCGTTCATGAGCGCACTAGCGGGAGGGTGGATACGCAGTATTTT,CSVHERTSGRVDTQYF
TRBJ2-7,TRBD2,TRBV7-8,NA,TGTGCCAGCAGCTCCGGGACTAGCGGGAGCGAGCAGTACTTC,CASSSGTSGSEQYF
TRBJ2-5,TRBD2,TRBV5-1,NA,TGCGCCAGCCTTGGGACTAGCCAAGAGACCCAGTACTTC,CASLGTSQETQYF
TRBJ1-6,NA,TRBV27,NA,TGTGCCAGCAGTTTCGGGGGACGTTCACCCCTCCACTTT,CASSFGGRSPLHF
TRBJ1-4,NA,TRBV7-9,NA,TGTGCCAGTCTCCTAACAGGGACTAATGAAAAACTGTTTTTT,CASLLTGTNEKLFF
TRBJ2-7,TRBD1,TRBV4-3,NA,TGCGCCAGCAGCCAAGAGCAGGGGGCCTACGAGCAGTACTTC,CASSQEQGAYEQYF
TRBJ2-1,TRBD2,TRBV6-2/TRBV6-3,NA,TGTGCCAGCAGTTACTCGGGGACAGGGTCTAGCGGGAGGTGGTACAATGAGCAGTTCTTC,CASSYSGTGSSGRWYNEQFF
TRBJ1-2,NA,TRBV2,NA,TGTGCCAGCTCCCAGGGAGGGATCAACTATGGCTACACCTTC,CASSQGGINYGYTF
TRBJ2-7,NA,TRBV6-6,NA,TGTGCCAGCAGTTTGACAGGGAGGCCCTACGAGCAGTACTTC,CASSLTGRPYEQYF
TRBJ2-7,NA,TRBV7-3,NA,TGTGCCAGCAGCTCGGACATTGTTGGCCACGAGCAGTACTTC,CASSSDIVGHEQYF
TRBJ1-2,TRBD1,TRBV28,NA,TGTGCCAGCAGTTCCGGACAGGGGACCTATGGCTACACCTTC,CASSSGQGTYGYTF
TRBJ2-1,TRBD1,TRBV10-3,NA,TGTGCCATCAGTGGGTCGACCAGGGGGGAGCAGTTCTTC,CAISGSTRGEQFF
TRBJ2-2,NA,TRBV3-1/TRBV3-2,NA,TGTGCCAGCAGCCAGGGGGGTGTCAACACCGGGGAGCTGTTTTTT,CASSQGGVNTGELFF
TRBJ2-7,TRBD1,TRBV6-6,NA,TGTGCCAGCAGCCACGGGACAGGGGCCTCCTACGAGCAGTACTTC,CASSHGTGASYEQYF
TRBJ2-7,TRBD2,TRBV7-9,NA,TGTGCCAGCAGCTTATCAAGAGCCAGCGGGAGCCACGAGCAGTACTTC,CASSLSRASGSHEQYF
TRBJ1-1,NA,TRBV11-2,NA,TGTGCCAGCAGCTCCCGGGCAGCAGGAGGAGCTGAAGCTTTCTTT,CASSSRAAGGAEAFF
TRBJ1-5,NA,TRBV7-2,once,TGTGCCAGCACCGCAGCGGGCAGCAATCAGCCCCAGCATTTT,CASTAAGSNQPQHF
TRBJ1-1,NA,TRBV7-9,NA,TGTGCCAGCAGCTTAGGCCAGGCCCAGAACACTGAAGCTTTCTTT,CASSLGQAQNTEAFF
TRBJ2-1,TRBD1,TRBV6-2/TRBV6-3,NA,TGTGCCAGCAGTCCGTCTGTGGGACAGCCCTCCTACAATGAGCAGTTCTTC,CASSPSVGQPSYNEQFF
TRBJ2-6,TRBD1,TRBV9,NA,TGTGCCAGCAGCCAGGAGACAGGGGGCCCAGTCCTGACTTTC,CASSQETGGPVLTF
TRBJ1-6,NA,TRBV12-1,once,TGTGCCAGTGGAGGGGTCTCACCCCTCCACTTT,CASGGVSPLHF
TRBJ2-7,NA,TRBV27,NA,TGTGCCAGCAGTGACGTCGGGAGCAACATCTACGAGCAGTACTTC,CASSDVGSNIYEQYF
TRBJ2-1,NA,TRBV18,NA,TGTGCCAGCTCACAGGAAACAGGGAATGAGCAGTTCTTC,CASSQETGNEQFF
TRBJ2-3,TRBD2,TRBV19,NA,TGTGCCAGTAGTATAACAGGACTAGCGGGAGGGCCTGGCACAGATACGCAGTATTTT,CASSITGLAGGPGTDTQYF
TRBJ2-1,TRBD2,TRBV9,NA,TGTGCCAGCAGCGCTAGCGGGGCGACAATCGGTGAGCAGTTCTTC,CASSASGATIGEQFF
TRBJ2-1,NA,TRBV5-1,NA,TGCGCCAGCAGCTTGCAGGGGATAGGGTCCTACAATGAGCAGTTCTTC,CASSLQGIGSYNEQFF
TRBJ1-2,TRBD1,TRBV9,few,TGTGCCAGCAGCCCAGGGGGGACAGCTAACTATGGCTACACCTTC,CASSPGGTANYGYTF
TRBJ1-6,NA,TRBV20-1,NA,TGCAGTGCTAGTCTGCAGGGAAATTCACCCCTCCACTTT,CSASLQGNSPLHF
TRBJ2-7,TRBD1,TRBV4-2,few,TGTGCCAGCAGCTCGGGACAGGGAGACTACGAGCAGTACTTC,CASSSGQGDYEQYF
TRBJ1-6,NA,TRBV12-3/TRBV12-4,NA,TGTGCCAGCAGTTTGGGACATACGGCACCCCTCCACTTT,CASSLGHTAPLHF
TRBJ1-6,TRBD1,TRBV28,once,TGTGCCAGCAGTTTATATAGGGGGCGAAGCTCCTATAATTCACCCCTCCACTTT,CASSLYRGRSSYNSPLHF
TRBJ1-3,NA,TRBV9,NA,TGTGCCAGCAGCGAGTTACAGTTCTCTGGAAACACCATATATTTT,CASSELQFSGNTIYF
TRBJ2-2,TRBD1,TRBV5-1,NA,TGCGCCAGCAACCTTGGTTTGGGACAGGGGGCGATATCTGGGGAGCTGTTTTTT,CASNLGLGQGAISGELFF
TRBJ2-7,TRBD1,TRBV10-3,NA,TGTGCCATCAGTGAGGGAGGGACAGGGATATACGAGCAGTACTTC,CAISEGGTGIYEQYF
TRBJ2-7,TRBD2,TRBV27,once,TGTGCCAGTGCACGGGGCGGGGGGAACGAGCAGTACTTC,CASARGGGNEQYF
TRBJ1-1,TRBD1,TRBV9,few,TGTGCCAGCAGCAACCCCGGGACAGGGGGTCCCATGAACACTGAAGCTTTCTTT,CASSNPGTGGPMNTEAFF
TRBJ1-4,TRBD1,TRBV28,NA,TGTGCCAGCAGTAAGGACAGGGTTGGGGAAAAACTGTTTTTT,CASSKDRVGEKLFF